Presented here are 28 T cell receptor beta chains from one specimen sequenced in a study of blood T cell repertoires in COVID-19. Profiling relied on immunoSEQ multiplex PCR, and the TCRdb table lists in-frame clones only, not all of them. The sample includes about 300,000 clones, 90% of them seen just once. The sample comprised PBMCs or T cells enriched from blood (not recorded which). The receptors were gathered from a woman in her twenties or thirties who had recovered from COVID-19.

V gene TRBV11-2 combines with J gene TRBJ2-7; no reliable D call. The CDR3 covers 12 residues. The V and J ends lost 2 bases and 4 bases respectively, with 6 bases between them. Germline V gives CDR1 SGHAT, CDR2 FQNNGV. The CDR3 here is CASSLPGYEQYF. Written as DNA, the CDR3 is TGTGCCAGCAGCTTACCAGGTTACGAGCAGTACTTC.

The CDR3 here is CASRSPGQGRSYEQYF. CDR3 sequence (DNA): TGTGCCAGCAGATCTCCGGGACAGGGACGCTCCTACGAGCAGTACTTC. The chain uses TRBV28 and TRBJ2-7; TRBD1 agrees at 9 bases. V shed 6 bases, J shed 0 bases, and the junction held 9 bases outside the gene matches. There are 16 residues in the CDR3. The germline CDR1 and CDR2 sequences are MDHEN and SYDVKM.

The chain employs TRBV24-1 and TRBJ2-1; D gene ambiguous. Germline CDR1 and CDR2: KGHDR and SFDVKD. V dropped 2 bases and J dropped 6 bases, with 10 bases sitting between them. The CDR3 contains 14 residues. The CDR3 is CATSDWSALNEQFF. The CDR3 bases are TGTGCCACCAGTGATTGGAGCGCCCTCAATGAGCAGTTCTTC.

The chain couples TRBV27 to TRBJ2-3, with D possibly TRBD2 on 6 matching bases. The germline V gene encodes CDR1 MNHEY and CDR2 SMNVEV (reference sequence). The V end lost 3 bases, the J end lost 2 bases, and 21 bases lay between the germline ends. The CDR3 is 18 residues long. For the CDR3, the DNA is TGTGCCAGCAGTTTGCTAGTGAGCGGGCATGTGGCCACAGATACGCAGTATTTT. It encodes CASSLLVSGHVATDTQYF.

This clone was picked up one time. The CDR3 DNA sequence: TGTGCCAGCAGCTCCACCGAGGATGAGCAGTTCTTC. It translates to CASSSTEDEQFF. The chain recombines TRBV7-3 with TRBJ2-1; D remains ambiguous. Germline CDR1 reads SGHTA; CDR2 reads FQGTGA. V lost 4 bases and J 8 bases, leaving 9 bases between the germline ends. CDR3 length: 12 amino acids. Together with reference TRBV7-3 and TRBJ2-1, the CDR3 gives the full variable domain: GAGVSQTPSNKVTEKGKYVELRCDPISGHTALYWYRQSLGQGPEFLIYFQGTGAADDSGLPNDRFFAVRPEGSVSTLKIQRTERGDSAVYLCASSSTEDEQFFGPGTRLTVL.

The chain couples TRBV9 to TRBJ2-1; no reliable D call. V lost 2 bases to trimming and J lost 9 bases, with 6 bases between them. Germline CDR1 and CDR2: SGDLS and YYNGEE. This CDR3 is 11 amino acids long. CDR3 coding DNA: TGTGCCAGCAGCGTTTCCGGTGAGCAGTTCTTC. Its translation is CASSVSGEQFF. The full variable domain, with the rest looked up from reference TRBV9 and TRBJ2-1, is DSGVTQTPKHLITATGQRVTLRCSPRSGDLSVYWYQQSLDQGLQFLIQYYNGEERAKGNILERFSAQQFPDLHSELNLSSLELGDSALYFCASSVSGEQFFGPGTRLTVL.

This rearrangement joins TRBV3-1 (or the pseudogene TRBV3-2) to TRBJ2-5; 7 bases map to TRBD2. The V segment lost 2 bases and the J segment 3 bases; nucleotides outside the gene matches: 15. Germline values: CDR1 LGHDT, CDR2 YNNKEL (reference sequence). CDR3 length equals 18 residues. The CDR3 spells CASSQPGRWGSREETQYF. CDR3 bases: TGTGCCAGCAGCCAACCCGGGAGGTGGGGATCTAGAGAAGAGACCCAGTACTTC.

In its sample, this clone was seen a few times. The gene calls are TRBV30 and TRBJ2-7; maybe TRBD2 (6 bases). This CDR3 region has 14 residues. Germline assignment: CDR1 GTSNPN and CDR2 SVGIG (reference sequence). V gave up 8 bases and J gave up 9 bases, with 26 bases separating them. CDR3 coding DNA: TGTGCCAGAGGGACTGCGGATCCGAAAAGTGCGCAGTACTTC. Amino acids: CARGTADPKSAQYF.

The chain employs TRBV6-2 or TRBV6-3 and TRBJ1-5, with D hard to call. Germline V CDR1 and CDR2: MNHEY, SVGEGT. The CDR3 totals 14 residues. Trimming took off 5 bases at V and 2 bases at J, with 10 bases between the two ends. CDR3 protein: CASSQHGGNQPQHF. CDR3 nucleotides: TGTGCCAGCAGTCAACACGGGGGCAATCAGCCCCAGCATTTT.

The chain has TRBV5-1 and TRBJ2-4; 9 bases line up with TRBD1. The CDR3 is 14 amino acids. Germline V gene lookup returns CDR1 SGHRS and CDR2 YFSETQ. V was clipped by 0 bases and J by 8 bases; unmatched bases: 3. This chain's CDR3 is CASSLGQGVDIQYF. The CDR3 nucleotides read TGCGCCAGCAGCTTGGGACAGGGGGTAGACATTCAGTACTTC.

The rearrangement joins TRBV5-1 to TRBJ2-3, with 7 bases that match TRBD2. Looked up from germline, CDR1 is SGHRS and CDR2 is YFSETQ. Unmatched junction bases numbered 6, after V lost 4 bases and J lost 4 bases. The CDR3 runs 14 residues. The DNA for the CDR3 is TGCGCCAGCAGCCTTGGGACTATTGCAGATACGCAGTATTTT. This translates into CASSLGTIADTQYF.

This rearrangement joins TRBV30 to TRBJ2-7; TRBD1 agrees at 8 bases. With 3 bases clipped from V and 3 bases from J, the junction kept 4 bases outside the gene matches. This CDR3 spans 13 amino acids. Germline V lookup: CDR1 GTSNPN, CDR2 SVGIG (reference sequence). Here the CDR3 reads CAWRRTGFYEQYF. The CDR3 DNA follows: TGTGCCTGGAGGAGGACAGGGTTCTACGAGCAGTACTTC.

This clone was picked up a small number of times. The CDR3 loop is CASSLRGTGAPLKFGYTF. CDR3 DNA sequence: TGCGCCAGCAGCTTGAGAGGGACAGGGGCTCCCTTAAAATTTGGCTACACCTTC. V is TRBV5-1 and J is TRBJ1-2, with 10 bases lining up with TRBD1. The germline gives CDR1 SGHRS, CDR2 YFSETQ. The trim removed 1 base at V and 7 bases at J, leaving 16 bases unmatched. This CDR3 has 18 amino acids.

The rearrangement links TRBV2 to TRBJ1-4, with D unresolved. The CDR3 has 13 residues. V was cut by 6 bases and J by 8 bases, with 13 bases left in between. Germline lookup yields CDR1 SNHLY and CDR2 FYNNEI. In DNA, the CDR3 is TGTGCCAGCAGCCCAGAGAGGTCGGAAAAACTGTTTTTT. Translation gives CASSPERSEKLFF.

This chain links TRBV5-5 with TRBJ1-4; D is possibly TRBD1 (6 bases). V was shortened by 5 bases and J by 8 bases, with 13 bases between the two germline ends. Germline V gives CDR1 SGHKS, CDR2 YYEKEE (reference sequence). The CDR3 is made up of 13 amino acids. In nucleotides, the CDR3 is TGTGCCAGCAGACACAGGGTTGGGGAAAAACTGTTTTTT. This translates into CASRHRVGEKLFF. Looking up the rest from reference TRBV5-5 and TRBJ1-4 gives the full variable domain: DAGVTQSPTHLIKTRGQQVTLRCSPISGHKSVSWYQQVLGQGPQFIFQYYEKEERGRGNFPDRFSARQFPNYSSELNVNALLLGDSALYLCASRHRVGEKLFFGSGTQLSVL.

The V and J genes are TRBV9 and TRBJ2-1; the match to TRBD1 covers 7 bases. Trimming removed 1 base from V and 4 bases from J; junction bases left unmatched: 8. This CDR3 is 16 amino acids long. In germline, CDR1 is SGDLS, CDR2 YYNGEE. The CDR3 coding sequence is TGTGCCAGCAGCGTAAGTTTGACAGGGCCATACAATGAGCAGTTCTTC. It codes for CASSVSLTGPYNEQFF.

This clone was detected once. The rearrangement joins TRBV9 to TRBJ2-2, with a tentative D call TRBD2 (6 bases). Trimming took 4 bases from V and 2 from J, leaving 15 bases between them. This CDR3 region has 16 residues. Germline values: CDR1 SGDLS, CDR2 YYNGEE. The chain's CDR3 is CASSPHEAGNTGELFF. In DNA, the CDR3 is TGTGCCAGCAGCCCCCATGAGGCGGGAAACACCGGGGAGCTGTTTTTT.

The rearrangement links TRBV14 to TRBJ2-1; maybe TRBD1 (7 bases). From germline, CDR1 is SGHDN and CDR2 FVKESK. The V gene lost 2 bases and the J gene lost 4 bases, with 12 bases spanning the gap. The CDR3 covers 15 residues. The CDR3 loop reads CASSQQGGRYNEQFF. In DNA form, the CDR3 reads TGTGCCAGCAGCCAACAGGGGGGACGGTACAATGAGCAGTTCTTC.

V is TRBV9 and J is TRBJ2-1; a weak D match, TRBD2 (5 bases). CDR1 and CDR2 (germline): SGDLS, YYNGEE. This CDR3 contains 16 residues. V lost 1 base to trimming and J lost 0 bases, with 11 bases between them. CDR3 amino acids: CASSVSGSSSYNEQFF. The CDR3 bases are TGTGCCAGCAGCGTATCGGGGTCGAGCTCCTACAATGAGCAGTTCTTC.

This rearrangement joins TRBV24-1 to TRBJ2-2; maybe TRBD1 (6 bases). V was pared by 1 base and J by 7 bases, with 12 bases between. CDR3 size: 15 residues. Germline V gives CDR1 KGHDR, CDR2 SFDVKD. The CDR3 DNA is TGTGCCACCAGTGATTTCAGGGGAGCGGTCGGGGAGCTGTTTTTT. As protein: CATSDFRGAVGELFF.

J is TRBJ1-4 and V is TRBV6-5, with 7 bases identical to TRBD1. V shed 7 bases, J shed 6 bases, and the junction held 5 bases outside the gene matches. The CDR3 covers 13 residues. CDR1 is MNHEY, CDR2 SVGAGI, per germline. CDR3 bases: TGTGCCAGCAAGGACAGGTGGGATGAAAAACTGTTTTTT. Translated: CASKDRWDEKLFF.

The V gene is TRBV28, the J gene TRBJ2-7; TRBD2 agrees at 7 bases. Germline V gene data show CDR1 as MDHEN and CDR2 as SYDVKM. With V trimmed by 3 bases and J by 4 bases, 15 bases remained unmatched. This CDR3 is 17 amino acids long. DNA of the CDR3: TGTGCCAGCAGTTTTCGGTTCGGTCGGGTTAGCGGGTACGAGCAGTACTTC. It specifies CASSFRFGRVSGYEQYF.

The chain is built from TRBV7-9 and TRBJ1-1; no reliable D call. Germline V gene lookup returns CDR1 SEHNR and CDR2 FQNEAQ (reference sequence). Trimming left V 3 bases short and J 6 bases short, with 8 bases between. The CDR3 has 12 residues. CDR3 DNA: TGTGCCAGCAGCTTTGGGCCGGCTGAAGCTTTCTTT. Translating it yields CASSFGPAEAFF.

The chain has TRBV15 and TRBJ2-6, with 10 bases matching TRBD1. Unmatched junction bases numbered 2, after V lost 2 bases and J lost 1 base. Germline CDR1 and CDR2: LNHNV and YYDKDF (reference sequence). The CDR3 covers 17 residues. The CDR3 sequence: CATSRRQGASGANVLTF. The CDR3 region has the DNA TGTGCCACCAGCAGAAGACAGGGGGCATCTGGGGCCAACGTCCTGACTTTC.

For the CDR3, the DNA is TGTGCCACCAGTGATACAGGGGTGAGGAGCACAGATACGCAGTATTTT. This encodes CATSDTGVRSTDTQYF. This sequence joins TRBV24-1 and TRBJ2-3, with 7 nucleotides matching TRBD1. With 3 bases clipped from V and 0 bases from J, the junction kept 5 bases outside the gene matches. Germline-derived CDR1 and CDR2 are KGHDR and SFDVKD. The length of the CDR3 is 16 residues.

The CDR3 region has the DNA TGTGCCAGCAGCTTAGGTCTAGCGGGAGTTGGTGAGCAGTTCTTC. Protein sequence: CASSLGLAGVGEQFF. The chain uses TRBV11-3 and TRBJ2-1; 10 bases align to TRBD2. The germline V gene encodes CDR1 SGHNT and CDR2 YENEEA. CDR3 length equals 15 residues. V lost 1 base and J lost 9; bases outside the gene matches: 6.

The gene calls are TRBV7-9 and TRBJ2-1, with TRBD1 identical over 9 bases. Germline V gene data show CDR1 as SEHNR and CDR2 as FQNEAQ (reference sequence). The CDR3 loop spans 15 amino acids. Unmatched junction bases numbered 2, after V lost 4 bases and J lost 1 base. The CDR3 DNA sequence: TGTGCCAGCAGCTCGGACAGGGGTTCCTACAATGAGCAGTTCTTC. Translating it yields CASSSDRGSYNEQFF.

This clone appeared once. The chain has TRBV7-3 and TRBJ2-1, with 12 bases aligning to TRBD2. Germline assignment: CDR1 SGHTA and CDR2 FQGTGA. There are 15 residues in the CDR3. The V and J ends lost 6 bases and 9 bases, in that order; junction bases with no gene match: 9. Here the CDR3 reads CASSLSTSGSSEQFF. The DNA for the CDR3 is TGTGCCAGCAGTCTCTCGACTAGCGGGAGTTCTGAGCAGTTCTTC.